Following are 12 T cell receptor beta chains from one sample sequenced in a study of blood T cell repertoires in COVID-19. Generated by immunoSEQ multiplex PCR, the TCRdb table keeps only in-frame clones and is missing some. The table lists about 84,000 clones, 83% of them singletons. The sample comprised peripheral blood. These receptors were taken from a woman older than 75 with acute or convalescent COVID-19.

The chain uses TRBV5-1 and TRBJ2-5; D gene ambiguous. Germline CDR1 is SGHRS and CDR2 is YFSETQ. There are 15 residues in the CDR3. V was shortened by 0 bases and J by 4 bases, with 13 bases between the two germline ends. CDR3: CASSLDGVTPETQYF. The CDR3 nucleotides read TGCGCCAGCAGCTTGGACGGAGTGACTCCAGAGACCCAGTACTTC.

The V and J genes are TRBV5-4 and TRBJ2-1; 13 bases map to TRBD2. The CDR3 length is 15 residues. Looked up from germline, CDR1 is SGHNT and CDR2 is YYREEE (reference sequence). Trimming took 0 bases from V and 8 from J; bases not matched to a gene: 2. The CDR3 region is CASSLGGLAGDEQFF. In nucleotides, the CDR3 is TGTGCCAGCAGCTTGGGAGGACTAGCGGGGGATGAGCAGTTCTTC.

CDR3 sequence reads: CASSLEAGGTDTQYF. Here the CDR3 DNA reads TGTGCCAGCAGCCTCGAGGCAGGGGGCACAGATACGCAGTATTTT. This sequence joins TRBV7-9 and TRBJ2-3; D may be TRBD1 (6 bases). V was shortened by 5 bases and J by 1 base, with 13 bases between the two germline ends. The CDR3 contains 15 residues. In germline, CDR1 is SEHNR, CDR2 FQNEAQ (reference sequence).

The chain uses TRBV30 and TRBJ2-2; 13 bases are a match to TRBD2. The CDR3 loop spans 15 amino acids. Per germline, CDR1 GTSNPN and CDR2 SVGIG (reference sequence). V lost 4 bases and J lost 7; bases outside the gene matches: 6. As DNA, the CDR3 is TGTGCCTGGACCCGACTAGCGGGAGGTTTCGGGGAGCTGTTTTTT. It translates to CAWTRLAGGFGELFF. Using reference TRBV30 and TRBJ2-2 for the parts outside the CDR3, the full variable domain is SQTIHQWPATLVQPVGSPLSLECTVEGTSNPNLYWYRQAAGRGLQLLFYSVGIGQISSEVPQNLSASRPQDRQFILSSKKLLLSDSGFYLCAWTRLAGGFGELFFGEGSRLTVL.

The chain joins TRBV5-4 to TRBJ1-1; 10 bases are a match to TRBD1. V shed 4 bases and J 4 bases; nucleotides not matched to a gene: 10. This CDR3 has 16 amino acids. Germline CDR1 SGHNT, CDR2 YYREEE (reference sequence). The chain's CDR3 is CASSLGPGQGTTEAFF. The CDR3 region has the DNA TGTGCCAGCAGCCTTGGGCCGGGACAGGGGACCACTGAAGCTTTCTTT.

This clone counts as medium-sized. The chain carries TRBV19 and TRBJ2-1, with D possibly matching TRBD1 (5 bases). The CDR3 sequence is 14 residues long. The V end was cut by 3 bases, the J end by 3 bases, with 9 bases between. Germline V gene data show CDR1 as LNHDA and CDR2 as SQIVND (reference sequence). CDR3 sequence reads: CASSIVTDYNEQFF. In DNA, the CDR3 is TGTGCCAGTAGTATCGTGACAGACTACAATGAGCAGTTCTTC.

This chain links TRBV7-3 with TRBJ1-6, with D uncertain. The germline gives CDR1 SGHTA, CDR2 FQGTGA. The CDR3 consists of 13 residues. Trimming shortened V by 8 bases and J by 8 bases, and 13 bases separated the two germline ends. CDR3 in DNA: TGTGCCAGCGGCTATTCGAGGGATTCACCCCTCCACTTT. It is translated as CASGYSRDSPLHF.

V is TRBV29-1 and J is TRBJ2-2; 7 nucleotides line up with TRBD1. The V segment lost 6 bases and the J segment 1 base; nucleotides outside the gene matches: 5. Per germline, CDR1 SQVTM and CDR2 ANQGSEA. This CDR3 has 14 amino acids. CDR3 nucleotides: TGCAGCGTCATCCGGGACAGGAACACCGGGGAGCTGTTTTTT. This translates into CSVIRDRNTGELFF.

This clone was observed a few times. The gene calls are TRBV19 and TRBJ2-1; 7 nucleotides align to TRBD1. Germline V gene sequence: CDR1 LNHDA, CDR2 SQIVND (reference sequence). The CDR3 is 15 amino acids. The V segment lost 3 bases and the J segment 7 bases; nucleotides outside the gene matches: 9. The CDR3, as DNA: TGTGCCAGTAGTATGGGGACAGCCAGTGGTAATGAGCAGTTCTTC. As protein: CASSMGTASGNEQFF.

CDR3 nucleotides: TGTGCCAGCAGCGTAGTGGGGGGGCACTCTAGCACAGATACGCAGTATTTT. Encoded protein: CASSVVGGHSSTDTQYF. V is TRBV9 and J is TRBJ2-3, with D possibly being TRBD2 (7 bases). Looked up from germline, CDR1 is SGDLS and CDR2 is YYNGEE. The V and J ends lost 0 bases and 0 bases respectively, with 14 bases between them. The CDR3 runs to 17 residues.

The chain recombines TRBV7-2 with TRBJ2-3; no clear D. The CDR3 extends over 15 amino acids. CDR1 SGHTA and CDR2 FQGNSA come from the germline V gene. The V end was cut by 5 bases, the J end by 2 bases, with 14 bases between. The CDR3 spells CASSPGFGSTDTQYF. DNA for the CDR3: TGTGCCAGCAGCCCTGGTTTCGGGTCCACAGATACGCAGTATTTT.

This clone was picked up one time. The chain combines TRBV6-2 or TRBV6-3 with TRBJ1-4; D remains ambiguous. Germline V gene data show CDR1 as MNHEY and CDR2 as SVGEGT. The CDR3 spans 15 residues. V was pared by 6 bases and J by 0 bases, with 11 bases between. The CDR3 bases are TGTGCCAGCAGCCAACACGCCGCAACTAATGAAAAACTGTTTTTT. Translating gives CASSQHAATNEKLFF.